This TCR beta chain came from a study of cytomegalovirus exposure and HLA in healthy donors. The CDR3 has 12 amino acids. V was cut by 8 bases and J by 8 bases, with 15 bases left in between. CDR1 is LNHNV and CDR2 is YYDKDF in the germline V gene (reference sequence). The study's findings and limits: Later, TCR association rates were found to vary by HLA locus, highest for DRB1 and lowest for HLA-C. Another analysis was done later, and it associated approximately 18,000 TCR beta sequences with HLA alleles at 0.05 false discovery rate. Presence/absence analyses assumed roughly uniform sequencing depth across donors, which may not hold.

PCR used 60 Vbeta primers and 13 Jbeta primers. The repertoire was sequenced with immunoSEQ multiplex PCR; TCRdb's copy has only in-frame clones and lacks some. The sample totals about 110,000 clones. Concerning this clone itself: Its antigen is currently unknown.

Material: PBMCs. The chain has TRBV15 and TRBJ1-2; unclear D gene. The clonotype comes from a man younger than 40 in good health and CMV-seronegative. CDR3 in DNA: TGTGCCACCGGAGAACGGGTGCGGGGCTACACCTTC. It specifies CATGERVRGYTF.